This TCR beta chain was retrieved from a study of blood T cells in healthy people across ages. General observations from the study: Long-lived and aged donors differed, with more naive CD4+ cells and higher diversity in the long-lived.

The CDR3 totals 16 residues. Germline V CDR1 and CDR2: DFQATT, SNEGSKA (reference sequence). Next came a second PCR, run for roughly 6 to 11 cycles, which used a sample-barcoded 5' primer along with a J-beta primer mix. MiXCR, run by TCRdb on the 5' RACE reads, gives a single entry per CDR3 protein. Here the sample spans around 1,100,000 distinct CDR3 sequences, 35% to 40% being singletons. As regards this clonotype: The antigen is unknown. A read error may account for a junction end that differs from germline.

This sequence was found in a young man in good health. The sequenced material came from blood. V is TRBV20-1 and J is TRBJ2-7, with D possibly TRBD1 on 5 matching bases. The CDR3, as DNA: TGCAGTGCTAGAGATTCGGACATTCCCTCCTACAATGAGCAATACTTC. Translating it yields CSARDSDIPSYNEQYF.